This is a list of T cell receptor beta chains from one sample in a study of T cell responses to AZD1222 COVID-19 vaccine. TCRdb's copy holds only in-frame clones and misses some; the assay was immunoSEQ multiplex PCR. The profile shows roughly 100,000 clones, less than 95% of them singletons. The sample in question was peripheral blood, obtained 28 days after the second AZD1222 dose. The receptors stem from an adult who received the AZD1222 COVID-19 vaccine. Each CDR3 is given with its conserved first and last residue. D genes are given only for firm matches. Expanded clones get a size class; other rows say once, few or many, or leave the size out.

clone_size: NA; j_call: TRBJ1-5; d_call: NA; v_call: TRBV12-3/TRBV12-4; cdr3_nt: TGTGCCAGCACCTACCCAGGCGGGCCCCAGCATTTT; cdr3_aa: CASTYPGGPQHF
clone_size: NA; j_call: TRBJ1-1; d_call: NA; v_call: TRBV6-1; cdr3_nt: TGTGCCAGCAGTGAATCCGCTATGAACACTGAAGCTTTCTTT; cdr3_aa: CASSESAMNTEAFF
clone_size: NA; j_call: TRBJ1-3; d_call: NA; v_call: TRBV11-3; cdr3_nt: TGTGCCAGCAGCTTAGACCCCAGGGGATCGCCTGGAAACACCATATATTTT; cdr3_aa: CASSLDPRGSPGNTIYF
clone_size: few; j_call: TRBJ2-3; d_call: NA; v_call: TRBV12-5; cdr3_nt: TGTGCTAGTGTCCCGACCAGGGCCCCAGATACGCAGTATTTT; cdr3_aa: CASVPTRAPDTQYF
clone_size: once; j_call: TRBJ1-5; d_call: TRBD1; v_call: TRBV19; cdr3_nt: TGTGCCAGTAGTATCTTGGAGGGGGCGGGTCAGCCCCAGCATTTT; cdr3_aa: CASSILEGAGQPQHF
clone_size: NA; j_call: TRBJ1-5; d_call: TRBD1; v_call: TRBV2; cdr3_nt: TGTGCCAGCAGTGAGTGGTCAGGGGGGAGGGTTTATAGCAATCAGCCCCAGCATTTT; cdr3_aa: CASSEWSGGRVYSNQPQHF
clone_size: NA; j_call: TRBJ2-2; d_call: NA; v_call: TRBV10-3; cdr3_nt: TGTGCCATCAGTGAGTCTTATAACACCGGGGAGCTGTTTTTT; cdr3_aa: CAISESYNTGELFF
clone_size: NA; j_call: TRBJ2-1; d_call: TRBD2; v_call: TRBV13; cdr3_nt: TGTGCCAGCAGCCCTCCCTCCGGGACTAGCGGCCACAATGAGCAGTTCTTC; cdr3_aa: CASSPPSGTSGHNEQFF
clone_size: few; j_call: TRBJ2-7; d_call: TRBD1; v_call: TRBV19; cdr3_nt: TGTGCCAGTAGTACAGGGGGCTACGAGCAGTACTTC; cdr3_aa: CASSTGGYEQYF
clone_size: NA; j_call: TRBJ1-1; d_call: NA; v_call: TRBV5-6; cdr3_nt: TGTGCCAGCAGCGCCATACCGGTTGAAGCTTTCTTT; cdr3_aa: CASSAIPVEAFF
clone_size: few; j_call: TRBJ2-7; d_call: NA; v_call: TRBV6-5; cdr3_nt: TGTGCCAGCAGTTACTCGGTCCAGGGCCACTACGAGCAGTACTTC; cdr3_aa: CASSYSVQGHYEQYF
clone_size: NA; j_call: TRBJ2-5; d_call: NA; v_call: TRBV5-1; cdr3_nt: TGCGCCAGCAGCTTGGAGGGAACAGAGACCCAGTACTTC; cdr3_aa: CASSLEGTETQYF
clone_size: once; j_call: TRBJ2-1; d_call: TRBD1; v_call: TRBV30; cdr3_nt: TGTGCCTGGAGCGCCGGGACAGGAAATGAGCAGTTCTTC; cdr3_aa: CAWSAGTGNEQFF
clone_size: NA; j_call: TRBJ1-1; d_call: TRBD1; v_call: TRBV6-5; cdr3_nt: TGTGCCAGCAGCATTTGGACAGGGGGGGTTGAAGCTTTCTTT; cdr3_aa: CASSIWTGGVEAFF
clone_size: NA; j_call: TRBJ2-5; d_call: NA; v_call: TRBV5-8; cdr3_nt: TGTGCCAGCAGCGGGGGGACAGCGCCCACCGAGACCCAGTACTTC; cdr3_aa: CASSGGTAPTETQYF
clone_size: NA; j_call: TRBJ1-1; d_call: NA; v_call: TRBV25-1; cdr3_nt: TGTGCCAGCAGTGAGCCAGGCGGGCCCCGGGGCCGTGGCACTGAAGCTTTCTTT; cdr3_aa: CASSEPGGPRGRGTEAFF
clone_size: NA; j_call: TRBJ1-2; d_call: NA; v_call: TRBV7-9; cdr3_nt: TGTGCCAGCAGTTCAGCGGACAGTATTAACTATGGCTACACCTTC; cdr3_aa: CASSSADSINYGYTF
clone_size: NA; j_call: TRBJ1-2; d_call: TRBD1; v_call: TRBV2; cdr3_nt: TGTGCCAGCAGAGGGGACAGTAACTATGGCTACACCTTC; cdr3_aa: CASRGDSNYGYTF
clone_size: NA; j_call: TRBJ2-5; d_call: NA; v_call: TRBV6-5; cdr3_nt: TGTGCCAGCAGTTCAGGGTACCAAGAGACCCAGTACTTC; cdr3_aa: CASSSGYQETQYF
clone_size: once; j_call: TRBJ2-5; d_call: TRBD1; v_call: TRBV27; cdr3_nt: TGTGCCAGCAGTCTCGATCCAGGGGGCCGAGAGACCCAGTACTTC; cdr3_aa: CASSLDPGGRETQYF
clone_size: NA; j_call: TRBJ2-1; d_call: NA; v_call: TRBV3-1/TRBV3-2; cdr3_nt: TGTGCCAGCAGCCAAGAGCTTGTTCGAAGGGGGGAGCAGTTCTTC; cdr3_aa: CASSQELVRRGEQFF
clone_size: NA; j_call: TRBJ2-2; d_call: NA; v_call: TRBV7-6; cdr3_nt: TGTGCCAGCAGCTTGATGGGCCAGGGGGGAGCGGGCACCGGGGAGCTGTTTTTT; cdr3_aa: CASSLMGQGGAGTGELFF
clone_size: NA; j_call: TRBJ1-1; d_call: NA; v_call: TRBV9; cdr3_nt: TGTGCCAGCAGTCCCAGCGTGGACACTGAAGCTTTCTTT; cdr3_aa: CASSPSVDTEAFF
clone_size: NA; j_call: TRBJ2-7; d_call: NA; v_call: TRBV7-9; cdr3_nt: TGTGCCAGCAGCTTCCAGGGTTACGAGCAGTACTTC; cdr3_aa: CASSFQGYEQYF
clone_size: NA; j_call: TRBJ2-1; d_call: TRBD2; v_call: TRBV7-8; cdr3_nt: TGTGCCACCTTGGGGGAGCGGGAACGCAATGAGCAGTTCTTC; cdr3_aa: CATLGERERNEQFF
clone_size: NA; j_call: TRBJ1-1; d_call: TRBD1; v_call: TRBV4-1; cdr3_nt: TGCGCCAGCAGCCTAATACAGGGGGGAACGGGCATGAACACTGAAGCTTTCTTT; cdr3_aa: CASSLIQGGTGMNTEAFF
clone_size: NA; j_call: TRBJ1-1; d_call: NA; v_call: TRBV9; cdr3_nt: TGTGCCAGCAGCCCCCTGGGATCTTATATGAACACTGAAGCTTTCTTT; cdr3_aa: CASSPLGSYMNTEAFF
clone_size: NA; j_call: TRBJ1-5; d_call: NA; v_call: TRBV21-1; cdr3_nt: TGTGCCAGCAGCAAAAAGGGGGGACAGCCTAGGGCCCAGCATTTT; cdr3_aa: CASSKKGGQPRAQHF
clone_size: NA; j_call: TRBJ2-2; d_call: TRBD1; v_call: TRBV7-9; cdr3_nt: TGTGCCAGCAGCTTAACACAGGGGTCGTCCGGGGAGCTGTTTTTT; cdr3_aa: CASSLTQGSSGELFF
clone_size: NA; j_call: TRBJ2-7; d_call: NA; v_call: TRBV6-6; cdr3_nt: TGTGCCAGCAGTTTGCCCCGCTCAGGGCAAGCGGACGAGCAGTACTTC; cdr3_aa: CASSLPRSGQADEQYF
clone_size: NA; j_call: TRBJ1-2; d_call: NA; v_call: TRBV6-5; cdr3_nt: TGTGCCAGCAGTTCTAGGACAAGAAACTATGGCTACACCTTC; cdr3_aa: CASSSRTRNYGYTF
clone_size: few; j_call: TRBJ2-1; d_call: TRBD2; v_call: TRBV5-5; cdr3_nt: TGTGCCAGCAGGTTAGCGGGACAGCAGTTCTTC; cdr3_aa: CASRLAGQQFF
clone_size: NA; j_call: TRBJ1-5; d_call: NA; v_call: TRBV27; cdr3_nt: TGTGCCAGCAGTCCGACAGTTTTAGGTGGGGGGCAGCCCCAGCATTTT; cdr3_aa: CASSPTVLGGGQPQHF
clone_size: NA; j_call: TRBJ1-2; d_call: NA; v_call: TRBV10-1; cdr3_nt: TGCGCCAGCATTCGCAGGGCCGATGGCTACACCTTC; cdr3_aa: CASIRRADGYTF
clone_size: NA; j_call: TRBJ1-2; d_call: NA; v_call: TRBV11-2; cdr3_nt: TGTGCCAGCAGCTTCGGGACATTGTATGGCTACACCTTC; cdr3_aa: CASSFGTLYGYTF
clone_size: NA; j_call: TRBJ2-3; d_call: NA; v_call: TRBV9; cdr3_nt: TGTGCCAGCAGCGTAGGGTCGGGGGGCCCAGATACGCAGTATTTT; cdr3_aa: CASSVGSGGPDTQYF
clone_size: NA; j_call: TRBJ2-5; d_call: TRBD1; v_call: TRBV5-5; cdr3_nt: TGTGCCAGCAGGCGGACAGGGGTCGACTTCATCGAGACCCAGTACTTC; cdr3_aa: CASRRTGVDFIETQYF
clone_size: NA; j_call: TRBJ2-7; d_call: TRBD2; v_call: TRBV6-5; cdr3_nt: TGTGCCAGCAGAACCGGGGGGAGGACCTACGAGCAGTACTTC; cdr3_aa: CASRTGGRTYEQYF
clone_size: NA; j_call: TRBJ2-7; d_call: NA; v_call: TRBV11-2; cdr3_nt: TGTGCCAGCAGCGCACCCCAGGGTATGGGCTACGAGCAGTACTTC; cdr3_aa: CASSAPQGMGYEQYF
clone_size: NA; j_call: TRBJ1-2; d_call: NA; v_call: TRBV24-1; cdr3_nt: TGTGCCACCAGTGCCCGGGCTGGAGGCTACACCTTC; cdr3_aa: CATSARAGGYTF